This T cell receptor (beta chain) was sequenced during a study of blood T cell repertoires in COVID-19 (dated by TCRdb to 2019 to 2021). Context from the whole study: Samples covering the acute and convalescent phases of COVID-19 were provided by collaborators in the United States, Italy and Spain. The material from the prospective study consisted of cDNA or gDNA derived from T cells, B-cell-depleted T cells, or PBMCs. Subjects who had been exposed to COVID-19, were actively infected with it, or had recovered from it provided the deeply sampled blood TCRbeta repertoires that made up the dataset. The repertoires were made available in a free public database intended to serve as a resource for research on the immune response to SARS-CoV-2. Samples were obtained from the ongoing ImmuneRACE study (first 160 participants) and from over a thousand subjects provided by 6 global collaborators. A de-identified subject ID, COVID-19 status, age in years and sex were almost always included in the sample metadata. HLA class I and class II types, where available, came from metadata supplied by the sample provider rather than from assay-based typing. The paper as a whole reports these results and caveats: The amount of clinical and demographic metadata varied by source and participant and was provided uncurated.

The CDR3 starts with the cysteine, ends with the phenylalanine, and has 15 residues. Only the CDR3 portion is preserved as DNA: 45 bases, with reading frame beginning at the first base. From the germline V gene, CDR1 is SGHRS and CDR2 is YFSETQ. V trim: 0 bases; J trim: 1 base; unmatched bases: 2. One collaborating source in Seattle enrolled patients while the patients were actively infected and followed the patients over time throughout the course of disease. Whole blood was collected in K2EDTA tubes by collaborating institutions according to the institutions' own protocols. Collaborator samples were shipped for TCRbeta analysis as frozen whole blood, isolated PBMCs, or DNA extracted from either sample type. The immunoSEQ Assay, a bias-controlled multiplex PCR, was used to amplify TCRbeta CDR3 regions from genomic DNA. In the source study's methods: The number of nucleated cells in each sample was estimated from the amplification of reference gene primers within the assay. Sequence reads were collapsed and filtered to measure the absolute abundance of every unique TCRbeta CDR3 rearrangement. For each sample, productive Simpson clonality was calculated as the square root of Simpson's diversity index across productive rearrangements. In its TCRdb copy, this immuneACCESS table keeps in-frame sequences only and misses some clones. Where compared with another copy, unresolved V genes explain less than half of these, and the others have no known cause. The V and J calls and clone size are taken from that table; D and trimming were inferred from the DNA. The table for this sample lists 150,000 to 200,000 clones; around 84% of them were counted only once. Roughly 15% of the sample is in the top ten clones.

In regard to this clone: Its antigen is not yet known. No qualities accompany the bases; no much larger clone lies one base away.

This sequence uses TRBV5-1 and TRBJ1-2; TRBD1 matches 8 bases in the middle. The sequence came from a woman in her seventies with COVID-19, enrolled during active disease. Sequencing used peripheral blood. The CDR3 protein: CASSLGDRFNYGYTF. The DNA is TGCGCCAGCAGCTTGGGGGACAGGTTTAACTATGGCTACACCTTC.